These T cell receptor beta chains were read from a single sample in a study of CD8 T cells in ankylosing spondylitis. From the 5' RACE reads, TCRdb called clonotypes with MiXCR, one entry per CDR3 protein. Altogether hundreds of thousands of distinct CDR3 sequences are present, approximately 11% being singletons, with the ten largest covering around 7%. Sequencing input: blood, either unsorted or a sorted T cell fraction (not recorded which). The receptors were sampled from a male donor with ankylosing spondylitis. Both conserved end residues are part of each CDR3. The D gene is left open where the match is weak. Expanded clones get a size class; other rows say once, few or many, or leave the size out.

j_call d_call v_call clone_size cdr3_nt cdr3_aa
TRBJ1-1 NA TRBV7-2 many TGTGCCAGCAGCTTAGTCAGGGTTGACACTGAAGCTTTCTTT CASSLVRVDTEAFF
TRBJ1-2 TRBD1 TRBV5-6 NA TGTGCCAGCAGCTCACTTCAGGGGGATAACTATGGCTACACCTTC CASSSLQGDNYGYTF
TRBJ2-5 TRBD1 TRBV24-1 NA TGTGCCACCAGTGATTGGGACAGGGAGACCCAGTACTTC CATSDWDRETQYF
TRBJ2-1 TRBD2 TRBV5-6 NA TGTGCCAGCAGCGAGGAGGGCCTAGCGGCGTACAATGAGCAGTTCTTC CASSEEGLAAYNEQFF
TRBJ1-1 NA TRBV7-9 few TGTGCCAGCAGCTCCCGACAGCTGAACACTGAAGCTTTCTTT CASSSRQLNTEAFF
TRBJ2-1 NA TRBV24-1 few TGTGCCACCGCCAGTACGGAGGGGGGTTACAATGAGCAGTTCTTC CATASTEGGYNEQFF
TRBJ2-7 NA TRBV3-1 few TGTGCCAGCAGCCAAGATCTAGTCTCCTCGCGGGAGCAGTACTTC CASSQDLVSSREQYF
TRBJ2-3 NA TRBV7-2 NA TGTGCCAGCAGCTTGGAACAACCCCCCTTGCTGACGCAGTATTTT CASSLEQPPLLTQYF
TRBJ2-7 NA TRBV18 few TGTGCCAGCTCACACGACAACTACGAGCAGTACTTC CASSHDNYEQYF
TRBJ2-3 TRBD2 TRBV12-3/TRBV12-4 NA TGTGCCAGCAGTATCAGCGGGAGGGGTGCAGATACGCAGTATTTT CASSISGRGADTQYF
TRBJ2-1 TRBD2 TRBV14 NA TGTGCCAGCAGCCAAGATGGGGAGGGCATTGTGAATGAGCAGTTCTTC CASSQDGEGIVNEQFF
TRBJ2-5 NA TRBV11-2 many TGTGCCAGCAGCTTTGGCGCCCTGACCACCCAAGAGACCCAGTACTTC CASSFGALTTQETQYF
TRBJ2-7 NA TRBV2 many TGCGCCAGCAGTGAGTCCTCCTACGAGCAGTACTTC CASSESSYEQYF
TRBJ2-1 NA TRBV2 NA TGTGCCAGCACCCCTAGGCCAGAAATTCCCACAGAGCAGTTCTTC CASTPRPEIPTEQFF
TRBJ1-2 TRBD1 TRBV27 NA TGTGCCAGCAGTTTCAGGACAGGGCAAGGCTACACCTTC CASSFRTGQGYTF
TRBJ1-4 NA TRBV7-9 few TGTGCCAGCAGCTTAGCGGGAGGGGATCGTTGGGAAAAACTGTTTTTT CASSLAGGDRWEKLFF
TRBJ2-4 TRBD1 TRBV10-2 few TGCGCCAGCAGTGAACAGGGGGGAAACATTCAGTACTTC CASSEQGGNIQYF
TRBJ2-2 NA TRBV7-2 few TGTGCCAGCAGAGTAGGGTGGGAGAGGAGCACCGGGGAGCTGTTTTTT CASRVGWERSTGELFF
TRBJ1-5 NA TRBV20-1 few TGCAGTGCTAGACCCTATAGCAATCAGCCCCAGCATTTT CSARPYSNQPQHF
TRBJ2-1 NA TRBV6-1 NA TGTGCCAGCAGCCCACCTCGAAATAGCGGAGGCTACAATGAGCAGTTCTTC CASSPPRNSGGYNEQFF
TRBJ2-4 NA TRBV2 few TGTGCCAGCGTGGCCGAAGCCAAAAACATTCAGTACTTC CASVAEAKNIQYF
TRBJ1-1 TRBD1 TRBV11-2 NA TGTGCCAGCAGCCCAACCCCAAGGACAGGGTGGACTGAAGCTTTCTTT CASSPTPRTGWTEAFF
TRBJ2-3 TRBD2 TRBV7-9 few TGTGCCAGCAGCTTACCGGGACTAGAATTTGGTACGCAGTATTTT CASSLPGLEFGTQYF
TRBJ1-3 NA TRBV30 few TGTGCCTGGGACATCCTAACTGGAAACACCATATATTTT CAWDILTGNTIYF
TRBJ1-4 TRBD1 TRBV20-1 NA TGCAGTGCTAGACCTAATACAGGGGAAGGCGAAAAACTGTTTTTT CSARPNTGEGEKLFF
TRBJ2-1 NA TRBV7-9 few TGTGCCAGCAGTCGGCCTCCCACCAATGAGCAGTTCTTC CASSRPPTNEQFF
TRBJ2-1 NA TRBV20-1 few TGCAGTGCTAGAATCTGGCGGGCAACCTACAATGAGCAGTTCTTC CSARIWRATYNEQFF
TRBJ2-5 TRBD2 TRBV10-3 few TGTGCCATCAGTGAGTTGGGGCTAGCGGGAGAAGAGACCCAGTACTTC CAISELGLAGEETQYF
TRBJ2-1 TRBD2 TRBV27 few TGTGCCAGCAGTTTATTGGGACTAGCGGGAGTCCCACCGTACAATGAGCAGTTCTTC CASSLLGLAGVPPYNEQFF
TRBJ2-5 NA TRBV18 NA TGTGCCAGCTCACCTGCCCCTCTGGAGACCCAGTACTTC CASSPAPLETQYF
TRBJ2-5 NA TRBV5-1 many TGCGCCAGCAGCAAGACACCCCAAGAGACCCAGTACTTC CASSKTPQETQYF
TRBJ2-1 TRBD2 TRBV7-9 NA TGTGCCAGCAGCCAATCGGCTAGCGGGATCCCGGTCAATGAGCAGTTCTTC CASSQSASGIPVNEQFF
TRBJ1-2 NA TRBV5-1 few TGCGCCAGCAGTGAGGACATTAACTATGGCTACACCTTC CASSEDINYGYTF
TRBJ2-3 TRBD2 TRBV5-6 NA TGTGCCAGCAGCTTCTACGGACTAGAAACAGATACGCAGTATTTT CASSFYGLETDTQYF
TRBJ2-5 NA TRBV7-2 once TGTGCCAGCAGCTTTGTAGGGACCCAGTACTTC CASSFVGTQYF
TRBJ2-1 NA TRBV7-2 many TGTGCCAGCAGCTTAACCCTCGGGACGGTCACGAATGAGCAGTTCTTC CASSLTLGTVTNEQFF
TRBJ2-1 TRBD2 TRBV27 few TGTGCCAGCAGTCCGGGGACTAGCGGGAGTGGTGAGCAGTTCTTC CASSPGTSGSGEQFF
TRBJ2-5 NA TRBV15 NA TGTGCCACCAGCAGAGATGGGACACCCCAGACCCAGTACTTC CATSRDGTPQTQYF
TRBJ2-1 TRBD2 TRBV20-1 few TGCAGTGCTAGAGATGGGCCTAGCGGGAGGGCCAGGGATGAGCAGTTCTTC CSARDGPSGRARDEQFF
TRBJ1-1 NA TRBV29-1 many TGCAGCGTATACAGGGCCTTGAACACTGAAGCTTTCTTT CSVYRALNTEAFF
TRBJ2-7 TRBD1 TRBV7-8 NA TGTGCCAGCAGCTTCGGACAGGCGACCTACGAGCAGTACTTC CASSFGQATYEQYF
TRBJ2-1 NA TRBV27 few TGTGCCAGCAGTGCGGGATCTTCCTACAATGAGCAGTTCTTC CASSAGSSYNEQFF
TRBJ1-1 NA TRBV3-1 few TGTGCCAGCAGCCAGTCTGGGTTGGGGAACACTGAAGCTTTCTTT CASSQSGLGNTEAFF
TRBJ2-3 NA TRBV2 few TGTGCCAGCAGTATCCTGGGATCCTTGGCCACAGATACGCAGTATTTT CASSILGSLATDTQYF
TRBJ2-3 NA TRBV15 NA TGTGCCACCAGCAGAGTTCGGCAGGGGGGAACTACGCAGTATTTT CATSRVRQGGTTQYF
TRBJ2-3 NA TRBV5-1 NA TGCGCCAGCAGCGAGGGACGGACCACAGATACGCAGTATTTT CASSEGRTTDTQYF
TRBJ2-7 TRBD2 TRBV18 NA TGTGCCAGCTCTACCAGTATTCAGGGACTAGGCGAGCAGTACTTC CASSTSIQGLGEQYF
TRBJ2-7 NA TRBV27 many TGTGCCAGCAATTACCTAGGGCCGGAGGGGGAGCAGTACTTC CASNYLGPEGEQYF
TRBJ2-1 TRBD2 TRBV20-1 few TGCAGTGCGGACCCGAGGACTAGCGGACACAATGAGCAGTTCTTC CSADPRTSGHNEQFF
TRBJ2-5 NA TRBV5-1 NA TGCGCCAGCAGCTTGGGCCGGGGCACCGATCAAGAGACCCAGTACTTC CASSLGRGTDQETQYF
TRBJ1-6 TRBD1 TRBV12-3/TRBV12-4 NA TGTGCCAGCAGTTACCACAGGGGTAGTTCACCCCTCCACTTT CASSYHRGSSPLHF
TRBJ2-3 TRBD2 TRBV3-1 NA TGTGCCAGCAGCCAAGATCTCGGACTAGCGGGAGGGACGAATACGCAGTATTTT CASSQDLGLAGGTNTQYF
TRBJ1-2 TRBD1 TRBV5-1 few TGCGCCAGCAGCCCCGACAGGGGGCAGTGGTATGGCTACACCTTC CASSPDRGQWYGYTF
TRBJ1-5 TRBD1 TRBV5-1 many TGCGCCAGCAGACGAGACAGGGATGACAATCAGCCCCAGCATTTT CASRRDRDDNQPQHF
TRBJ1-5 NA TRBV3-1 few TGTGCCAGCAGCCGGGGAGGTCTTTCTGGCAATCAGCCCCAGCATTTT CASSRGGLSGNQPQHF
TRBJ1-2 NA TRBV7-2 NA TGTGCCAGCAGCCCCCGGGTCCCCCCCTATGGCTACACCTTC CASSPRVPPYGYTF